A selection of T cell receptor beta chains follows, all from one sample in a study of CD8 T cells in ankylosing spondylitis. Using its own MiXCR run on the 5' RACE reads, TCRdb lists one record per CDR3 protein. The sample yields approximately 400,000 distinct CDR3 sequences, 17% seen once. The source material was blood, either unsorted or a sorted T cell fraction (not recorded which). These receptors all come from a male donor with ankylosing spondylitis. CDR3s include the opening cysteine and the closing phenylalanine or tryptophan. Fields, in order: V gene, J gene, clone size, D gene, CDR3 length, CDR3 DNA, CDR3 protein. A D gene is named only where the DNA matches it firmly. A clone size is listed for some rows: how often the clone was seen (once, few, many), or a class if it is expanded.

>TRBV11-3|TRBJ2-5|-|-|14
TGTGCCAGCAGCCCAAGAATGTACCAAGAGACCCAGTACTTC
CASSPRMYQETQYF
>TRBV5-1|TRBJ2-2|few|-|17
TGCGCCAGCAGCTTGGCACCCGATACCGCGAACACCGGGGAGCTGTTTTTT
CASSLAPDTANTGELFF
>TRBV12-3/TRBV12-4|TRBJ1-2|many|-|12
TGTGCCAGCAGTTATCAGGGTGATGGCTACACCTTC
CASSYQGDGYTF
>TRBV20-1|TRBJ1-2|few|TRBD1|15
TGCAGTGCTCAAAAATCCGGACAGGGGGAACACGGCTACACCTTC
CSAQKSGQGEHGYTF
>TRBV28|TRBJ2-2|few|-|15
TGTGCCAGCACTCCTTCCCCCGTCCGAGGCGGGGAGCTGTTTTTT
CASTPSPVRGGELFF
>TRBV6-5|TRBJ2-3|few|-|14
TGTGCCAGCAGTCTACGGAGCGGCACAGATACGCAGTATTTT
CASSLRSGTDTQYF
>TRBV2|TRBJ1-6|-|-|14
TGTGCCAGCAGAATCGGTTCCTCGGATTCACCCCTCCACTTT
CASRIGSSDSPLHF
>TRBV5-5|TRBJ2-7|once|-|15
TGTGCCAGCAGCTCGCTTCCTACAGGCTCCTACGAGCAGTACTTC
CASSSLPTGSYEQYF
>TRBV3-1|TRBJ2-5|few|-|12
TGTGCCAGCAGCGGGACGCAAGAGACCCAGTACTTC
CASSGTQETQYF
>TRBV29-1|TRBJ2-3|-|TRBD2|13
TGCAGCGTCCTAGCGGGAAGGGCAGATACGCAGTATTTT
CSVLAGRADTQYF
>TRBV18|TRBJ2-3|few|-|16
TGTGCCAGCTCACCAAAGGTACCGAGCGGCACAGATACGCAGTATTTT
CASSPKVPSGTDTQYF
>TRBV5-1|TRBJ2-2|few|TRBD1|15
TGCGCCAGCAGCTTGTGGACAGGGGTGGCCGGGGAGCTGTTTTTT
CASSLWTGVAGELFF
>TRBV15|TRBJ2-3|-|-|16
TGTGCCACCAGCAGAGATCGGCCAAGGGGACCAGATACGCAGTATTTT
CATSRDRPRGPDTQYF
>TRBV28|TRBJ2-6|few|-|16
TGTGCCAGCAGAATTACAGGCAGCTCTGGGGCCAACGTCCTGACTTTC
CASRITGSSGANVLTF
>TRBV6-1|TRBJ2-1|-|-|16
TGTGCCAGCAGTCGGCAACTAGTTAAGGATTACAATGAGCAGTTCTTC
CASSRQLVKDYNEQFF
>TRBV5-1|TRBJ1-6|-|-|15
TGCGCCAGCAGCTCAGGGACGGCTAATAATTCACCCCTCCACTTT
CASSSGTANNSPLHF
>TRBV20-1|TRBJ1-1|few|-|13
TGCAGTGCTAGGGGGAATTCGGGCACTGAAGCTTTCTTT
CSARGNSGTEAFF
>TRBV7-9|TRBJ2-3|few|TRBD2|16
TGTGCCAGCAGCTTTATACTAGCGGGAGGCCCAGATACGCAGTATTTT
CASSFILAGGPDTQYF
>TRBV20-1|TRBJ2-5|-|-|13
TGCAGTGCTAGAGTGGCGGGACAAGAGACCCAGTACTTC
CSARVAGQETQYF
>TRBV7-6|TRBJ2-1|-|TRBD2|19
TGTGCCAGCAGCGAACCTCCCAGGGGGCGGCTAGCGGGAGGGAGTGAGCAGTTCTTC
CASSEPPRGRLAGGSEQFF
>TRBV7-6|TRBJ1-4|-|-|15
TGTGCCAGCAGCTTAGGTTGGCAGATTAATGAAAAACTGTTTTTT
CASSLGWQINEKLFF
>TRBV27|TRBJ2-3|-|-|15
TGTGCCAGCAGTCAACTATTCAAAGGCACAGATACGCAGTATTTT
CASSQLFKGTDTQYF
>TRBV18|TRBJ2-7|-|-|16
TGTGCCAGCTCACAGACCGGACGCACGACATCCTACGAGCAGTACTTC
CASSQTGRTTSYEQYF
>TRBV3-1|TRBJ2-7|few|-|14
TGTGCCAGCAGCCAACTCACTCGGACCTACGAGCAGTACTTC
CASSQLTRTYEQYF
>TRBV3-1|TRBJ2-1|-|-|15
TGTGCCAGCAGCCAAGCGGGGGGCCAATACAATGAGCAGTTCTTC
CASSQAGGQYNEQFF
>TRBV7-2|TRBJ1-5|-|-|16
TGTGCCAGCAGCCCTAGGGGAGGGAGGAGCAATCAGCCCCAGCATTTT
CASSPRGGRSNQPQHF
>TRBV25-1|TRBJ2-7|-|TRBD1|14
TGTGCCAGCACCCCGGGACAGGGCTCCTACGAGCAGTACTTC
CASTPGQGSYEQYF
>TRBV20-1|TRBJ1-6|many|TRBD1|14
TGCAGTGCTAGAGTTGGACAGGGTGGTTCACCCCTCCACTTT
CSARVGQGGSPLHF
>TRBV27|TRBJ2-5|-|TRBD1|15
TGTGCCAGCAGTTTACTGGGACAGGGCGAAGAGACCCAGTACTTC
CASSLLGQGEETQYF
>TRBV6-2/TRBV6-3|TRBJ1-6|many|TRBD1|13
TGTGCCAGCAGGGACAGGGGTAATTCACCCCTCCACTTT
CASRDRGNSPLHF
>TRBV10-3|TRBJ2-3|once|TRBD2|19
TGTGCCATCAGTGAGTCGCTGGGGACTAGCGGGAGGGCATCAGATACGCAGTATTTT
CAISESLGTSGRASDTQYF
>TRBV21-1|TRBJ2-7|-|-|14
TGTGCCAGCAGAAGGGACGGGAGGAGGTCCGAGCAGTACTTC
CASRRDGRRSEQYF
>TRBV24-1|TRBJ2-5|few|-|15
TGTGCCACCAGCTCCACGGGACAAGCTCAAGAGACCCAGTACTTC
CATSSTGQAQETQYF
>TRBV7-2|TRBJ2-7|-|TRBD2|15
TGTGCCAGCAGCTTAGCGCTCGGGAGGCCGTACGAGCAGTACTTC
CASSLALGRPYEQYF
>TRBV4-1|TRBJ2-3|-|TRBD1|16
TGCGCCAGCAGCCAAGGAACAGGGGGGAGCACAGATATGCAGTATTTT
CASSQGTGGSTDMQYF
>TRBV20-1|TRBJ1-1|few|-|14
TGCAGTGCTCGGATAGCACAGGCTGGGACTGAAGCTTTCTTT
CSARIAQAGTEAFF
>TRBV11-3|TRBJ2-7|few|-|12
TGTGCCAGCAGCTTTCGAATCTACGAGCAGTACTTC
CASSFRIYEQYF
>TRBV29-1|TRBJ2-5|-|-|12
TGCAGCGTTGAAATCGGTCGGGAGACCCAGTACTTC
CSVEIGRETQYF
>TRBV7-3|TRBJ2-1|medium-sized|TRBD2|16
TGTGCCAGCAGCCAAGGGGCTAGCGGGGGGTTGATTGAGCAGTTCTTC
CASSQGASGGLIEQFF
>TRBV29-1|TRBJ2-1|many|TRBD2|15
TGCAGCTCCCGGGATCCGGGGGGGCCTCTCAATGAGCAGTTCTTC
CSSRDPGGPLNEQFF
>TRBV15|TRBJ2-7|medium-sized|TRBD2|14
TGTGCCACCAGCAAAACTAGCGGGTCCTACGAGCAGTACTTC
CATSKTSGSYEQYF
>TRBV3-1|TRBJ1-1|-|-|13
TGTGCCAGCAGCCAACCGGGTGTCACTGAAGCTTTCTTT
CASSQPGVTEAFF
>TRBV6-1|TRBJ1-4|few|-|14
TGTGCCAGCAGCACCGGGCTCCCATCTGAAAAACTGTTTTTT
CASSTGLPSEKLFF
>TRBV24-1|TRBJ2-7|few|-|13
TGTGCCACCAGAAGCAGGACACCCTACGAGCAGTACTTC
CATRSRTPYEQYF
>TRBV7-8|TRBJ2-2|many|-|16
TGTGCCAGCAGCTTGGGCGGGGGCGCAAATACCGGGGAGCTGTTTTTT
CASSLGGGANTGELFF
>TRBV7-2|TRBJ2-7|-|-|15
TGTGCCAGCAGCTCACAGGGAGCGCCGTCCTACGAGCAGTACTTC
CASSSQGAPSYEQYF
>TRBV6-1|TRBJ1-5|-|TRBD1|15
TGTGCCACTGACAGGGGGCTGCTTGGGGATCAGCCCCAGCATTTT
CATDRGLLGDQPQHF
>TRBV12-3/TRBV12-4|TRBJ1-5|many|TRBD1|12
TGTGCCACCGCAGAACAGGGGCAGCCCCAGCATTTT
CATAEQGQPQHF
>TRBV6-2/TRBV6-3|TRBJ2-3|-|-|15
TGTGCCAGCAGTTATCGCAGAAGGGCCACAGATACGCAGTATTTT
CASSYRRRATDTQYF
>TRBV2|TRBJ1-2|-|-|12
TGTGCCAGCATGGTGGAAGGGGATGGCTACACCTTC
CASMVEGDGYTF
>TRBV10-3|TRBJ1-6|-|TRBD1|14
TGTGCCATCGGGGACAGGGGGAAGAATTCACCCCTCCACTTT
CAIGDRGKNSPLHF
>TRBV7-2|TRBJ1-1|many|-|13
TGTGCCAGCAGCCCAGGGAGGGACACTGAAGCTTTCTTT
CASSPGRDTEAFF
>TRBV20-1|TRBJ1-5|few|TRBD1|15
TGCAGTGCTAGTTGGAAGGGGGCGGGCAATCAGCCCCAGCATTTT
CSASWKGAGNQPQHF
>TRBV13|TRBJ2-7|few|-|13
TGTGCCAGCAGCCCGGGGACCCTTAAGGAGCAGTACTTC
CASSPGTLKEQYF
>TRBV5-1|TRBJ2-5|-|-|13
TGCGCCAGCAGCCCACAGGGAAGTGAGACCCAGTACTTC
CASSPQGSETQYF